These 16 T cell receptor beta chains came from one sample sequenced in a study of molecular identifiers for immune sequencing clone quantification. A single record per CDR3 protein comes from TCRdb applying MiXCR to the PCR reads. Among around 460,000 distinct CDR3 sequences listed, roughly a fifth were seen once. The sequenced sample consisted of naive CD8+ T cells from blood, with Jurkat cell RNA spiked in. As for subset: FACS-sorted CD8+CD4-CCR7+CD45RA+ naive T cells. The receptors were sampled from a human donor in good health. Some libraries in this study had Jurkat cell RNA spiked in.

On this clonotype itself: This may be a read error, as it is one base from a much larger clone. The chain joins TRBV20-1 to TRBJ2-7, with 9 bases fitting TRBD1. The CDR3 extends over 14 amino acids. Germline lookup yields CDR1 DFQATT and CDR2 SNEGSKA (reference sequence). This CDR3 reads CSARDQGTGIEPYF. DNA of the CDR3: TGCAGTGCTAGGGACCAAGGGACAGGGATCGAGCCGTACTTC.

This clonotype occurred once. As DNA, the CDR3 is TGTGCCAGCAGCCACGGACAGGCCACCTACGAGCAGTACTTC. It specifies CASSHGQATYEQYF. The chain couples TRBV5-3 to TRBJ2-7; TRBD1 agrees at 7 bases. TRBV5-3 is noted as an ORF with a role that remains uncertain. J gave up 2 bases and V 8 bases, and 10 bases lay outside the gene matches. The CDR3 contains 14 residues.

This clonotype was counted ten times or more. The rearrangement links TRBV28 to TRBJ2-1; weak D call: TRBD1 (6 bases). The germline V gene encodes CDR1 MDHEN and CDR2 SYDVKM. V lost 3 bases, J lost 0 bases, and 18 bases lay in between. The CDR3 is made up of 18 amino acids. The CDR3 protein is CASSFHRDGRSSYNEQFF. The CDR3 DNA is TGTGCCAGCAGTTTTCACAGGGACGGCAGGAGCTCCTACAATGAGCAGTTCTTC. Filled out from reference TRBV28 and TRBJ2-1, the complete variable domain reads DVKVTQSSRYLVKRTGEKVFLECVQDMDHENMFWYRQDPGLGLRLIYFSYDVKMKEKGDIPEGYSVSREKKERFSLILESASTNQTSMYLCASSFHRDGRSSYNEQFFGPGTRLTVL.

CDR3 coding DNA: TGTGCCAGCAGCGCTGCGTTCAGGCGGGGGGAAAACAATGAGCAGTTCTTC. Encoded protein: CASSAAFRRGENNEQFF. The rearrangement links TRBV7-2 to TRBJ2-1, with 8 bases identical to TRBD2. V trimming: 5 bases; J trimming: 5 bases; junction bases outside the gene matches: 14. The CDR3 has 17 amino acids. In germline, CDR1 is SGHTA, CDR2 FQGNSA.

This clonotype was found once. This sequence joins TRBV30 and TRBJ2-5; D uncertain. Germline V CDR1 and CDR2: GTSNPN, SVGIG (reference sequence). The CDR3 has 13 amino acids. V lost 3 bases and J 5 bases, leaving 13 bases between the germline ends. In nucleotides, the CDR3 is TGTGCCTGGAGATCGGGCCTAAGGGAGACCCAGTACTTC. This codes for CAWRSGLRETQYF.

The V and J genes are TRBV27 and TRBJ2-5; 7 nucleotides agree with TRBD2. J gave up 5 bases and V 5 bases, and 8 bases lay outside the gene matches. CDR1 is MNHEY, CDR2 SMNVEV, per germline (reference sequence). The CDR3 consists of 14 residues. The CDR3 spells CASSEAGFPETQYF. The CDR3 nucleotides read TGTGCCAGCAGTGAAGCGGGATTCCCGGAGACCCAGTACTTC.

On this clonotype itself: Just one base apart from a much larger clone, this may be a read error. The chain carries TRBV6-2 or TRBV6-3 and TRBJ1-1; D gene ambiguous. The CDR3 covers 13 residues. V was clipped by 8 bases and J by 0 bases, with 10 bases between them. Germline CDR1 MNHEY, CDR2 SVGEGT. The CDR3 DNA reads as TGTGCCAGCGGACCCGCCTTGAACACTGAAGCTTTCTTT. It translates to CASGPALNTEAFF.

This clonotype was counted between two and nine times. The CDR3 reads CATGGSQPQHF. In DNA, the CDR3 is TGTGCCACCGGAGGGAGCCAGCCCCAGCATTTT. The chain has TRBV15 and TRBJ1-5; D gene unclear. The CDR3 is 11 residues long. The germline V and J ends were trimmed by 8 bases and 7 bases, with 9 bases remaining between them. Germline values: CDR1 LNHNV, CDR2 YYDKDF (reference sequence).

In regard to this clonotype: A read error is possible here, since a much larger clone lies one base away. The chain uses TRBV7-9 and TRBJ1-5; a possible D gene is TRBD1 (6 bases). Germline V lookup: CDR1 SEHNR, CDR2 FQNEAQ (reference sequence). The CDR3 is 16 residues long. V was shortened by 1 base and J by 1 base, with 11 bases between the two germline ends. The CDR3 nucleotides read TGTGCCAGCAGCTTAGGTTCCACAGGGAGCAATCAGCCCCAGCATTTT. Protein sequence: CASSLGSTGSNQPQHF. Filled out from reference TRBV7-9 and TRBJ1-5, the complete variable domain reads DTGVSQNPRHKITKRGQNVTFRCDPISEHNRLYWYRQTLGQGPEFLTYFQNEAQLEKSRLLSDRFSAERPKGSFSTLEIQRTEQGDSAMYLCASSLGSTGSNQPQHFGDGTRLSIL.

This clonotype has a count of ten or more. The junction differs from germline at one of its ends, possibly a read error. The CDR3 here is CASSLAVSYNEQFF. The CDR3 DNA reads TGTGCCAGCAGCCTAGCGGTCTCCTACAATGAGCAGTTCTTC. V and J are TRBV7-9 and TRBJ2-1, with TRBD2 matching over 7 bases. There are 14 residues in the CDR3. Germline V gene sequence: CDR1 SEHNR, CDR2 FQNEAQ (reference sequence).

The V and J genes are TRBV18 and TRBJ2-3; the D is unclear. The CDR3 totals 13 residues. With 0 bases removed from V and 4 bases from J, the gap between germline ends came to 5 bases. Germline V lookup: CDR1 KGHSH, CDR2 LQKENI. The CDR3: CASSPPGPDTQYF. The CDR3 DNA reads TGTGCCAGCTCACCACCGGGTCCAGATACGCAGTATTTT.

A note on this clonotype: This clone may be a read error of a much larger clone one base away. The rearrangement links TRBV6-2 or TRBV6-3 to TRBJ2-7; D might be TRBD2 (6 bases). The CDR3 is made up of 14 amino acids. CDR1 MNHEY and CDR2 SVGEGT come from the germline V gene. V shed 3 bases and J shed 6 bases, with 15 bases lying between them. CDR3 DNA sequence: TGTGCCAGCAGTTATTCCGGGACTTGGGTCGAGCAGTACTTC. It codes for CASSYSGTWVEQYF.

This clonotype occurred a few times. The chain links TRBV14 to TRBJ2-1; 9 positions match TRBD2. Germline assignment: CDR1 SGHDN and CDR2 FVKESK. Trimming cost V 1 base and J 8 bases; bases outside gene matches: 6. The CDR3 has 15 residues. DNA for the CDR3: TGTGCCAGCAGCCAAGTTAGCGGGAGCCCCCATGAGCAGTTCTTC. It encodes CASSQVSGSPHEQFF.

This clonotype was picked up many times. CDR3 residues: CASSESGGGYPEQYF. Written as DNA, the CDR3 is TGTGCCAGCAGCGAATCAGGGGGCGGCTATCCCGAGCAGTACTTC. V gene TRBV7-9 combines with J gene TRBJ2-7; 8 bases align to TRBD1. The ends lost 5 bases at V and 6 bases at J; junction bases unmatched: 12. CDR3 length: 15 amino acids. Germline V lookup: CDR1 SEHNR, CDR2 FQNEAQ (reference sequence).

Concerning this clonotype: This could be a read error, since a much larger clone is one nucleotide away. The chain couples TRBV28 to TRBJ2-2; D not resolved. Germline CDR1 MDHEN, CDR2 SYDVKM. The CDR3 loop spans 15 amino acids. The CDR3 reads CAGSPTLDNTGELFF. The DNA of the CDR3 is TGTGCCGGCAGCCCGACCCTAGATAACACCGGGGAGCTGTTTTTT. Supplemented by reference TRBV28 and TRBJ2-2, the full variable domain reads DVKVTQSSRYLVKRTGEKVFLECVQDMDHENMFWYRQDPGLGLRLIYFSYDVKMKEKGDIPEGYSVSREKKERFSLILESASTNQTSMYLCAGSPTLDNTGELFFGEGSRLTVL.

The chain couples TRBV7-6 to TRBJ2-1; 7 bases agree with TRBD2. The germline CDR1 and CDR2 sequences are SGHVS and FNYEAQ. CDR3 size: 17 residues. V was clipped by 0 bases and J by 0 bases; unmatched bases: 5. The CDR3 loop is CASSLAPGGSSYNEQFF. CDR3 nucleotides: TGTGCCAGCAGCTTAGCGCCCGGGGGGAGCTCCTACAATGAGCAGTTCTTC. Drawing the rest from reference TRBV7-6 and TRBJ2-1, the complete variable domain is GAGVSQSPRYKVTKRGQDVALRCDPISGHVSLYWYRQALGQGPEFLTYFNYEAQQDKSGLPNDRFSAERPEGSISTLTIQRTEQRDSAMYRCASSLAPGGSSYNEQFFGPGTRLTVL.